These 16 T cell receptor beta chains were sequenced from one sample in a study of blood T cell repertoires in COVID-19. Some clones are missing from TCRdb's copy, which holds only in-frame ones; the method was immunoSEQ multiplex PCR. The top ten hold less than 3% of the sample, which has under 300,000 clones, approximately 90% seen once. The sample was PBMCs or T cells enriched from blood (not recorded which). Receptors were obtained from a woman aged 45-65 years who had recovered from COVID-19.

CDR3 loop: CASSLIVTGSRDTQYF. The CDR3 DNA sequence: TGCGCCAGCAGCCTCATAGTGACGGGTTCCCGCGATACGCAGTATTTT. The chain combines TRBV4-3 with TRBJ2-3; D gene unclear. This CDR3 region has 16 residues. CDR1 is LGHNA, CDR2 YSLEER, per germline. The V end lost 4 bases, the J end lost 6 bases, and 20 bases lay between the germline ends.

The CDR3 DNA reads as TGTGCCAGCAGCTTAGCGGGTAGGAGCGGCAATGAGCAGTTCTTC. Translating it yields CASSLAGRSGNEQFF. The rearrangement joins TRBV7-8 to TRBJ2-1, with D maybe TRBD2 (5 bases). V lost 0 bases, J lost 6 bases, and 12 bases lay in between. Germline V gene lookup returns CDR1 SGHVS and CDR2 FQNEAQ. The CDR3 is 15 amino acids.

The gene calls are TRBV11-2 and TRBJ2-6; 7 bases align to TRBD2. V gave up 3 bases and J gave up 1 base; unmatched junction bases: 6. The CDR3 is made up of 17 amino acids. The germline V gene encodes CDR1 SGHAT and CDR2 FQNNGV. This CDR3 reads CASSLGGGRSGANVLTF. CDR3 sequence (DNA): TGTGCCAGCAGCTTGGGGGGAGGGAGATCTGGGGCCAACGTCCTGACTTTC.

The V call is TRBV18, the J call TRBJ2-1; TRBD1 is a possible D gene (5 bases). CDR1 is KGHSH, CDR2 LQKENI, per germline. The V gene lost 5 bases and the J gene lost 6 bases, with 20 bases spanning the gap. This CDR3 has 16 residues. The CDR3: CASSRWSGLGANEQFF. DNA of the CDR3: TGTGCCAGCTCAAGGTGGTCGGGCCTTGGGGCCAATGAGCAGTTCTTC.

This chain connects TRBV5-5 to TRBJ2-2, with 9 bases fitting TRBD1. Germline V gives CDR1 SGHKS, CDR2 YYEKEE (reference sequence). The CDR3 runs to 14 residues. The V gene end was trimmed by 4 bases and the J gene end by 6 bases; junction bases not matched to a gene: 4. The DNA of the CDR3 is TGTGCCAGCAGCGGGACAGGGATCCCCGGGGAGCTGTTTTTT. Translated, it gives CASSGTGIPGELFF.

CDR3 sequence: CASSLAGRGEAFF. CDR3 nucleotides: TGTGCCAGCAGTTTGGCCGGGAGGGGTGAAGCTTTCTTT. The chain recombines TRBV12-3 or TRBV12-4 with TRBJ1-1; possibly TRBD1 for D (5 bases). There are 13 residues in the CDR3. V lost 3 bases and J 7 bases, leaving 12 bases between the germline ends.

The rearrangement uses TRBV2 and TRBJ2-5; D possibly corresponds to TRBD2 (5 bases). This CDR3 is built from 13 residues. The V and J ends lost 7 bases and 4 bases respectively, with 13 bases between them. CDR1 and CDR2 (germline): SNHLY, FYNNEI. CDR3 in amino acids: CASTQPGVETQYF. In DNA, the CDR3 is TGTGCCAGCACCCAGCCCGGGGTAGAGACCCAGTACTTC.

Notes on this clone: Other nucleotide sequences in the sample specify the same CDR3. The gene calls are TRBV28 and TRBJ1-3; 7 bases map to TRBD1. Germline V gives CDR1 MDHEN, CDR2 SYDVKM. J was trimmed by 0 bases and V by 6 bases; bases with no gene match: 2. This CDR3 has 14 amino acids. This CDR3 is CASSAGGSGNTIYF. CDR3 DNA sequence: TGTGCCAGCAGCGCAGGGGGCTCTGGAAACACCATATATTTT.

CDR3 nucleotide sequence: TGTGCCAGCAGCTTGGTCCGGGGTACTTGGGAGACCCAGTACTTC. Translation: CASSLVRGTWETQYF. The J gene is TRBJ2-5, the V gene TRBV5-6; D might be TRBD2 (5 bases). Germline assignment: CDR1 SGHDT and CDR2 YYEEEE. This CDR3 spans 15 amino acids. Trimming left V 0 bases short and J 5 bases short, with 14 bases between.

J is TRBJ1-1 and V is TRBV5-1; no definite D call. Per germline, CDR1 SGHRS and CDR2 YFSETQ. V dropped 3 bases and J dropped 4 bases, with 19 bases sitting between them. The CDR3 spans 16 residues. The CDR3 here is CASSWTGWGRGTEAFF. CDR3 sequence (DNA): TGCGCCAGCAGCTGGACGGGGTGGGGAAGAGGCACTGAAGCTTTCTTT.

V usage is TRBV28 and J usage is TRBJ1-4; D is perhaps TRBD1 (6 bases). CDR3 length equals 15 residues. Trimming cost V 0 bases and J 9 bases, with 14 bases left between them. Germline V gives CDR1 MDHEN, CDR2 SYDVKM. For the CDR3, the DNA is TGTGCCAGCAGTTTATGGTCACAGGGTCTCAAAAAACTGTTTTTT. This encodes CASSLWSQGLKKLFF.

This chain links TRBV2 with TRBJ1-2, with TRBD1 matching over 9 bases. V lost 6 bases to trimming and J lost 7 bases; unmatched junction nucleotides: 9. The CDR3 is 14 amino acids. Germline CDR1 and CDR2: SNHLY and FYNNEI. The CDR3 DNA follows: TGTGCCAGCAGATCGGACAGGGGCGCCCCTGGCTACACCTTC. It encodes CASRSDRGAPGYTF.

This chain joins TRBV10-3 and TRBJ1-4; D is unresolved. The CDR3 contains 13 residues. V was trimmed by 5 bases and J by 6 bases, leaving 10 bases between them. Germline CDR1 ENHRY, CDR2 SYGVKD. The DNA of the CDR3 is TGTGCCATCAGTTCGAGGGAGCATGAAAAACTGTTTTTT. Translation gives CAISSREHEKLFF.

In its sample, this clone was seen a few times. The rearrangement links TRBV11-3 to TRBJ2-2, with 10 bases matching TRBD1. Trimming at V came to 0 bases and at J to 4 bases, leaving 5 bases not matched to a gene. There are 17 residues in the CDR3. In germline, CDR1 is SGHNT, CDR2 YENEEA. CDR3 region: CASSLDRRDRGTGELFF. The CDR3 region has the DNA TGTGCCAGCAGCTTAGATCGACGGGACAGGGGCACCGGGGAGCTGTTTTTT. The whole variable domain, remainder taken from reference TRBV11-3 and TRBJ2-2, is EAGVVQSPRYKIIEKKQPVAFWCNPISGHNTLYWYLQNLGQGPELLIRYENEEAVDDSQLPKDRFSAERLKGVDSTLKIQPAELGDSAVYLCASSLDRRDRGTGELFFGEGSRLTVL.

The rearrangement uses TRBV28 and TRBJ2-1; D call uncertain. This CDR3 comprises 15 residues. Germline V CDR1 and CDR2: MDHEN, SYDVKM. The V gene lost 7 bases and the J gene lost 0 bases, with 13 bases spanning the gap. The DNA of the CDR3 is TGTGCCAGCACCTTCCCGGGTAGCTCCTACAATGAGCAGTTCTTC. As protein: CASTFPGSSYNEQFF.

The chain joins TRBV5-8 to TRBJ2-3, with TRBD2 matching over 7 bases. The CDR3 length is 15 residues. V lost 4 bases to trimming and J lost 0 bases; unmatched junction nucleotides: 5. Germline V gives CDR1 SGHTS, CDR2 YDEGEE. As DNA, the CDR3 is TGTGCCAGCAGCCCGAGGCGGGAGAGCACAGATACGCAGTATTTT. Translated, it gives CASSPRRESTDTQYF.